A single sample is the source of the 2 T cell receptor beta chains below, sequenced in a study of neurological immune-mediated disorders. Each CDR3 protein is one row after TCRdb ran MiXCR on the 5' RACE reads. Seen here are around 53,000 distinct CDR3 sequences, more than 7% observed once, and the top ten hold 1.9%. Noted time point: longitudinal time-point 3. Sequencing was done on a sample of PBMCs. These receptor sequences come from a middle-aged woman in good health.

This clonotype was picked up many times. V gene TRBV15 combines with J gene TRBJ2-5, with 8 bases lining up with TRBD1. CDR3 length equals 15 residues. CDR1 is LNHNV, CDR2 YYDKDF, per germline (reference sequence). V was clipped by 0 bases and J by 4 bases; unmatched bases: 4. This CDR3 is CATSRDPTGGETQYF. DNA of the CDR3: TGTGCCACCAGCAGAGATCCTACAGGGGGAGAGACCCAGTACTTC.

This clonotype was recorded many times. At one boundary the junction diverges from the germline segment, which might be a read error. The chain recombines TRBV24-1 with TRBJ1-2; 7 nucleotides line up with TRBD1. Germline values: CDR1 KGHDR, CDR2 SFDVKD. The CDR3 runs to 13 residues. The CDR3 DNA sequence: TGTGCCACCAGTGATAGGATCGGGACAGACTTCTCCTTC. It is translated as CATSDRIGTDFSF.